The T cell receptor beta chain described here comes from a study of beta chain features in type 1 diabetes. Study-level information: Age, gender and cell yields were similar between patients and healthy donors. Study results and caveats: Among all four CD4+ subsets, Type 1 diabetes patients had TCRB CDR3s that were moderately but significantly shorter. Using cDNA template may skew counts toward highly expressing activated cells.

Sequenced material consisted of expressed TCRB transcripts (all of the isolated RNA was reverse transcribed). Assay used: immunoSEQ multiplex PCR; TCRdb lists only in-frame clones, some missing. The sample comprises a few hundred thousand clones, over 11% of which are singletons, and less than 0.04% rests with the top ten. To note about this clone: Its antigen is unidentified.

Isolation of CD4+ naive, central memory, regulatory and stem cell-like memory cells was achieved by sorting via CD45RO/CCR7/CD25/CD127/CD95/CD27. V was clipped by 4 bases and J by 6 bases; unmatched bases: 6. CDR3 length: 15 residues. From germline, CDR1 is MNHNY and CDR2 SVGAGI (reference sequence). The sequence derives from a man aged 25-45 years in good health. This rearrangement joins TRBV6-6 to TRBJ2-3; 11 nucleotides agree with TRBD1. Sequenced: naive CD4+ T cells from blood. CDR3 loop: CASSSGQGASDTQYF. The CDR3 DNA follows: TGTGCCAGCAGTTCTGGACAGGGGGCGTCCGATACGCAGTATTTT.